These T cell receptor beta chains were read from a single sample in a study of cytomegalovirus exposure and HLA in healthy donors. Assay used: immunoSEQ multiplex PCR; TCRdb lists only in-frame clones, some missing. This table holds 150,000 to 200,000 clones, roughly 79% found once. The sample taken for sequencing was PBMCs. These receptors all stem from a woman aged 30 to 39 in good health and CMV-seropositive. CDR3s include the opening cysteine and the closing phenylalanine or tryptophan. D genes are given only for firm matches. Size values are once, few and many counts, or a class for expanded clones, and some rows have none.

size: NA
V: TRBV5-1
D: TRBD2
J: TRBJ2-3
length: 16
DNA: TGCGCCAGCAGCTGGGCTAGCGGGGGGCCGACAGATACGCAGTATTTT
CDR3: CASSWASGGPTDTQYF

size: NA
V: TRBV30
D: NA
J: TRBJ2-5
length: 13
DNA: TGTGCCTGGAGTACAGGCTCCCTCAGGGTCCAGTACTTC
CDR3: CAWSTGSLRVQYF

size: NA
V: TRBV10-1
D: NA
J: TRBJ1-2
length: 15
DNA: TGCGCCAGCAGTGAGTCCAGGGCATTGGCGCGGGGCTACACCTTC
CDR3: CASSESRALARGYTF

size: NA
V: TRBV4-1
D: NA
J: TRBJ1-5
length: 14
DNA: TGCGCCAGCAGCCAAGAGGCGACAGCCCGGCCCCAGCATTTT
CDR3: CASSQEATARPQHF

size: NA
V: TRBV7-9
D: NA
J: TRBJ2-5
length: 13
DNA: TGTGCCAGCGGGGGCGCCAGCTGGGAGACCCAGTACTTC
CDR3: CASGGASWETQYF

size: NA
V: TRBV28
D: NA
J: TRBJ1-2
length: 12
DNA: TGTGCCAGCAGTTTACCAGGGCGTGGCTACACCTTC
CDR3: CASSLPGRGYTF

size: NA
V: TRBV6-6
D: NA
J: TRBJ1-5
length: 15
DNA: TGTGCCAGCACGTGGGGGGGCCAGGGCAATCAGCCCCAGCATTTT
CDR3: CASTWGGQGNQPQHF

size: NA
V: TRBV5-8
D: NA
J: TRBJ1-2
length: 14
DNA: TGTGCCAGCAGCTTGTTGGGGAGAGCCTATGGCTACACCTTC
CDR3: CASSLLGRAYGYTF

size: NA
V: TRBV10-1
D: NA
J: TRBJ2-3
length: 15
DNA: TGCGCCAGCAGTGAGTCCCGTTTCTGGCCAGATACGCAGTATTTT
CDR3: CASSESRFWPDTQYF

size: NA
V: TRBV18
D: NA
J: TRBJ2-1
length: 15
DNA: TGTGCCAGCTCACCAATTCCTACTGAGGGCAATGAGCAGTTCTTC
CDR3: CASSPIPTEGNEQFF

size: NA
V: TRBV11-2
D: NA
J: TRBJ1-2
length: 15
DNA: TGTGCCAGCAGCTCCCCGGCTCAGGGGACGGGTGGCTACACCTTC
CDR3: CASSSPAQGTGGYTF

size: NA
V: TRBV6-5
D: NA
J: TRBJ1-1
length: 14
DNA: TGTGCCAGCAGTTACACGGGAGGGCAGGCTCAAGCTTTCTTT
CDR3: CASSYTGGQAQAFF

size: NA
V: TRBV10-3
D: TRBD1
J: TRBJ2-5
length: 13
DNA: TGTGCCATCAGCTTCGGACAGGAAGAGACCCAGTACTTC
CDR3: CAISFGQEETQYF

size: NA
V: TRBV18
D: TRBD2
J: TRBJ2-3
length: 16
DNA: TGTGCCAGCTCACCAGTTAGCGGGACGCGTACAGATACGCAGTATTTT
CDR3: CASSPVSGTRTDTQYF

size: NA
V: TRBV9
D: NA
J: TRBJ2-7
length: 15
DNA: TGTGCCAGCAGCGTCGGGGACACGGAGACCTACGAGCAGTACTTC
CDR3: CASSVGDTETYEQYF

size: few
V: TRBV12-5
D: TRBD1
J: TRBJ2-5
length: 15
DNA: TGTGCTAGTGGTACCTGGGACAGGGGGCGAGAGACCCAGTACTTC
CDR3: CASGTWDRGRETQYF

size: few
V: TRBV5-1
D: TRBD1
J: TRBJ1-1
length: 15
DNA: TGCGCCAGCAGGGCCAGACAGGGGGCCTATGAAGAAGCTTTCTTT
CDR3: CASRARQGAYEEAFF

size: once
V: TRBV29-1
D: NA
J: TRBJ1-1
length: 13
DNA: TGCAGCGGTCGGGGGAGCATGAACACTGAAGCTTTCTTT
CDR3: CSGRGSMNTEAFF

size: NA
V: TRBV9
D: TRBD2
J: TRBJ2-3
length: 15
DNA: TGTGCCAGCAGCGTAGCGGGGGGACGCACAGATACGCAGTATTTT
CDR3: CASSVAGGRTDTQYF

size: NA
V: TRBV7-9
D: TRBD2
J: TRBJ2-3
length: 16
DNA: TGTACCAGCAGCAGACTAGCGGGAGGGAATACAGATACGCAGTATTTT
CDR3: CTSSRLAGGNTDTQYF

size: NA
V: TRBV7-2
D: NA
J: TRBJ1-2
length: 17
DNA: TGTGCCAGCAGCTCCCCCCTTCCGTGGCGGTATGGCTATGGCTACACCTTC
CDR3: CASSSPLPWRYGYGYTF

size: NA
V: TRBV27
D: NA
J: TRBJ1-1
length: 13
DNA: TGTGCCAGCAGTTTAAGAGGGATGACTGAAGCTTTCTTT
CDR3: CASSLRGMTEAFF

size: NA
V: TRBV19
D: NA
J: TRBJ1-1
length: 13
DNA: TGTGCCAGTAGCGGAGCGCAGAACACTGAAGCTTTCTTT
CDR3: CASSGAQNTEAFF

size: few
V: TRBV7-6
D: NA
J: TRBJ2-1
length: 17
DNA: TGTGCCAGCAGCTTCATCGAGCCGGGAGAGTATCCCGGTGAGCAGTTCTTC
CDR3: CASSFIEPGEYPGEQFF

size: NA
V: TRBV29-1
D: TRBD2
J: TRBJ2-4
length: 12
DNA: TGCAGCGTTAGGGGACTAGCGGGAGCACAGTACTTC
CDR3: CSVRGLAGAQYF